The 27 T cell receptor beta chains presented below share a single source sample, sequenced in a study of blood T cells in healthy people across ages (dated by TCRdb to about 2015). The library was prepared using 5' RACE. TCRdb records Illumina HiSeq 2500 as the sequencer. A second PCR of roughly 7 to 11 cycles was performed with a sample-barcoded 5' primer and a J-beta primer mix. In TCRdb, the public reads were trimmed at Q25 with fastp and aligned with MiXCR, with productive beta chains retained. Every distinct CDR3 protein forms one entry, paired with its most common genes and DNA. For this sample there are more than 900,000 distinct CDR3 sequences; 25% to 30% appear just once. In total, the top ten clones hold 10% to 13% of the sample. This sample also appeared in a second study, on T cells of mothers and their children.

Sample: blood. The receptors were gathered from a woman in her thirties or forties in good health.

The chain has TRBV18 and TRBJ2-7; D is possibly TRBD2 (6 bases). Trimming pared 4 bases from V and 3 bases from J, leaving 16 bases between. This CDR3 spans 15 amino acids. Germline V gene data show CDR1 as KGHSH and CDR2 as LQKENI. The CDR3 sequence is CASSRGESYYYEQYF. The CDR3 nucleotides are TGTGCCAGCTCACGGGGGGAGAGCTACTACTACGAGCAGTACTTC.

This chain uses TRBV4-1 with TRBJ1-2; tentatively, D is TRBD1 (5 bases). Germline lookup yields CDR1 MGHRA and CDR2 YSYEKL. Trimming took 0 bases from V and 4 from J, leaving 15 bases between them. The CDR3 covers 16 residues. The CDR3 DNA is TGCGCCAGCAGCCAAGAGGTCATGACAGCTATCTATGGCTACACCTTC. Translating it yields CASSQEVMTAIYGYTF.

The CDR3: CASSLGYSTGLDEQYF. In DNA, the CDR3 is TGTGCCAGCAGCTTAGGATATTCGACAGGGCTCGATGAGCAGTACTTC. This chain connects TRBV7-2 to TRBJ2-4, with 7 nucleotides matching TRBD1. V was pared by 1 base and J by 13 bases, with 16 bases of the junction left unmatched. Looked up from germline, CDR1 is SGHTA and CDR2 is FQGNSA. The CDR3 length is 16 residues.

In this sample, this clonotype turned up a few times. V gene TRBV2 combines with J gene TRBJ1-6; D not resolved. Germline loops: CDR1 SNHLY, CDR2 FYNNEI. V was shortened by 8 bases and J by 9 bases, with 14 bases between the two germline ends. The CDR3 runs to 13 residues. The CDR3 reads CASHGEQASPLHF. CDR3 sequence (DNA): TGTGCCAGCCATGGGGAGCAGGCTTCACCCCTCCACTTT.

This clonotype was found a few times. This chain uses TRBV20-1 with TRBJ2-7, with D perhaps matching TRBD2 (6 bases). The CDR3 spans 15 residues. Germline CDR1 DFQATT, CDR2 SNEGSKA (reference sequence). Between the trimmed V and J ends, which lost 0 bases and 0 bases, there was a span of 12 bases. The CDR3 region is CSARDLMGLSYEQYF. Written as DNA, the CDR3 is TGCAGTGCTAGAGATCTGATGGGACTCTCCTACGAGCAGTACTTC.

This clonotype has at least ten counts. The rearrangement uses TRBV7-2 and TRBJ2-7; 11 bases map to TRBD1. Germline trimming cut 0 bases from V and 2 bases from J; bases unmatched to any gene: 3. The germline gives CDR1 SGHTA, CDR2 FQGNSA. This CDR3 is built from 16 residues. In DNA, the CDR3 is TGTGCCAGCAGCTTAGCCGGGACAGGGGGAACCTACGAGCAGTACTTC. Its translation is CASSLAGTGGTYEQYF.

Remarks on this clonotype: The junction departs from the called germline gene at one end, perhaps through a read error. The V gene is TRBV4-1, the J gene TRBJ2-3; 9 nucleotides align to TRBD2. The CDR3 runs to 18 residues. Looked up from germline, CDR1 is MGHRA and CDR2 is YSYEKL. CDR3 amino acids: CASSQQPHSGRTTDTQYF. DNA of the CDR3: TGCGCCAGTAGCCAGCAGCCTCATAGCGGGAGAACCACAGATACGCAGTATTTT.

Details on this clonotype: Compared with germline, one end of the junction differs, possibly owing to a read error. V usage is TRBV9 and J usage is TRBJ1-2; D is possibly TRBD1 (6 bases). Germline CDR1 is SGDLS and CDR2 is YYNGEE. The CDR3 is made up of 15 amino acids. As DNA, the CDR3 is TGTGCCGGCAGCAATCGGGACACCGCTAACTATGGCTACACCTTC. Translated, it gives CAGSNRDTANYGYTF.

The chain uses TRBV5-1 and TRBJ1-6; D remains ambiguous. Trimming left V 5 bases short and J 7 bases short, with 13 bases between. This CDR3 has 14 amino acids. Germline V CDR1 and CDR2: SGHRS, YFSETQ. For the CDR3, the DNA is TGCGCCAGCAGTGCGGGAGAGAACAATTCACCCCTCCACTTT. Its translation is CASSAGENNSPLHF.

V gene TRBV6-5 combines with J gene TRBJ1-2, with a tentative D call TRBD1 (5 bases). Germline V CDR1 and CDR2: MNHEY, SVGAGI. V lost 6 bases and J lost 4, with 21 bases in between. There are 16 residues in the CDR3. CDR3 amino acids: CASSTVLTVPLYGYTF. CDR3 sequence (DNA): TGTGCCAGCAGCACAGTACTGACAGTCCCACTCTATGGCTACACCTTC.

This clonotype appeared a few times. The chain is built from TRBV4-3 and TRBJ2-7; a weak D match, TRBD2 (5 bases). V gave up 2 bases and J gave up 5 bases, with 13 bases separating them. CDR3 length: 14 residues. Germline CDR1 and CDR2: LGHNA and YSLEER. The CDR3: CASSQWRGYHEQYF. CDR3 in DNA: TGCGCCAGCAGCCAATGGCGAGGGTACCACGAGCAGTACTTC.

The chain combines TRBV5-1 with TRBJ2-3; 13 nucleotides agree with TRBD2. Germline V lookup: CDR1 SGHRS, CDR2 YFSETQ. The CDR3 covers 17 residues. Trimming at V came to 2 bases and at J to 5 bases, leaving 8 bases not matched to a gene. CDR3 residues: CASSFPLLAGGRDTQYF. CDR3 bases: TGCGCCAGCAGCTTCCCCCTACTAGCGGGGGGGCGAGATACGCAGTATTTT.

In this sample, this clonotype turned up many times. The rearrangement links TRBV20-1 to TRBJ2-3, with 7 bases matching TRBD2. The V gene's germline CDR1 is DFQATT and CDR2 SNEGSKA (reference sequence). This CDR3 spans 15 amino acids. J gave up 9 bases and V 5 bases, and 17 bases lay outside the gene matches. The CDR3 nucleotides read TGCAGTGCTCCAGCGGGGACCCGTACCACTGGGACGCAGTATTTT. It specifies CSAPAGTRTTGTQYF.

The rearrangement joins TRBV12-3 or TRBV12-4 to TRBJ1-2, with TRBD1 identical over 7 bases. The CDR3 consists of 14 residues. The J segment lost 1 base and the V segment lost 6 bases, leaving 5 bases of the junction unmatched. CDR3 in DNA: TGTGCCAGCAGGGGGGGACAGAATAACTATGGCTACACCTTC. It is translated as CASRGGQNNYGYTF.

This chain links TRBV10-3 with TRBJ2-3, with D possibly being TRBD2 (6 bases). The germline CDR1 and CDR2 sequences are ENHRY and SYGVKD. V was clipped by 9 bases and J by 6 bases, with 16 bases between them. There are 13 residues in the CDR3. The chain's CDR3 is CAMGLPPIDTQYF. DNA for the CDR3: TGTGCCATGGGACTCCCTCCTATCGATACGCAGTATTTT.

The J gene is TRBJ1-1, the V gene TRBV10-3, with D unclear. The V and J ends lost 3 bases and 4 bases respectively, with 15 bases between them. Germline assignment: CDR1 ENHRY and CDR2 SYGVKD. This CDR3 is built from 15 residues. The DNA of the CDR3 is TGTGCCATCAGTGATCCGGACCCCCAGGTCACTGAAGCTTTCTTT. This gives the protein CAISDPDPQVTEAFF.

CDR3 sequence reads: CSARDKHLVLGGNDQPQHF. The CDR3 coding sequence is TGCAGTGCTAGAGATAAACATTTAGTTCTGGGGGGGAATGATCAGCCCCAGCATTTT. The rearrangement joins TRBV20-1 to TRBJ1-5; TRBD1 might be the D (5 bases). Germline lookup yields CDR1 DFQATT and CDR2 SNEGSKA (reference sequence). This CDR3 has 19 amino acids. V lost 0 bases, J lost 5 bases, and 26 bases lay in between.

The chain recombines TRBV12-3 or TRBV12-4 with TRBJ2-7, with a possible D match to TRBD1 (5 bases). The J call could be wrong; TRBJ2-4 is a better fit for the DNA end. The CDR3 spans 15 residues. The CDR3 region is CASSKISPQGNIQYF. CDR3 nucleotides: TGTGCCAGCAGCAAAATATCTCCCCAGGGAAACATTCAGTACTTC.

This clonotype was seen at least ten times. The DNA of the CDR3 is TGTGCCAGCAGTTTCCGACAGGGGGCCAAAAACATTCAGTACTTC. Residues: CASSFRQGAKNIQYF. The chain uses TRBV28 and TRBJ2-4; TRBD1 matches at 8 bases. There are 15 residues in the CDR3. The V and J ends lost 3 bases and 1 base, in that order; junction bases with no gene match: 2. The germline gives CDR1 MDHEN, CDR2 SYDVKM.

The rearrangement links TRBV7-2 to TRBJ2-3, with 8 positions matching TRBD1. The CDR3 extends over 12 amino acids. The V segment lost 4 bases and the J segment 11 bases; nucleotides outside the gene matches: 5. The germline V gene has CDR1 SGHTA and CDR2 FQGNSA. The CDR3 spells CASSSGTGGQYF. CDR3 sequence (DNA): TGTGCCAGCAGCTCGGGGACAGGCGGGCAGTATTTT.

This clonotype appeared a few times. Its ends do not fully match the called genes, so a read error is possible. This chain links TRBV6-1 with TRBJ1-5; D possibly corresponds to TRBD1 (6 bases). CDR1 is MNHNS and CDR2 is SASEGT in the germline V gene. The CDR3 covers 16 residues. The CDR3 region is CASREGQRGSNQPQHF. In DNA form, the CDR3 reads TGTGCCAGCAGGGAAGGACAGCGCGGTAGCAATCAGCCCCAGCATTTT.

The chain employs TRBV9 and TRBJ2-1, with 11 bases aligning to TRBD1. Germline V gene sequence: CDR1 SGDLS, CDR2 YYNGEE. Trimming at V came to 3 bases and at J to 9 bases, leaving 11 bases not matched to a gene. The length of the CDR3 is 16 residues. The CDR3 region has the DNA TGTGCCAGCAGCGGATCGCGGACAGGGGGCGCCCCTGAGCAGTTCTTC. Translated: CASSGSRTGGAPEQFF.

Note on this clonotype: A much larger clone differs from this one at a single base, so this may be a read error. The V and J genes are TRBV4-2 and TRBJ2-1, with 16 bases aligning to TRBD2. There are 17 residues in the CDR3. CDR1 LGHNA and CDR2 YNFKEQ come from the germline V gene. Written as DNA, the CDR3 is TGTGCCGGCAGCCAAGGGACTAGCGGGGGGGCACGAACTGAGCAGTTCTTC. Translation: CAGSQGTSGGARTEQFF.

In regard to this clonotype: The junction departs from germline at one end; a sequencing error may be responsible. The chain combines TRBV7-6 with TRBJ2-3; D might be TRBD2 (6 bases). The germline V gene has CDR1 SGHVS and CDR2 FNYEAQ. The CDR3 consists of 14 residues. CDR3 sequence reads: CASSLAGGPDSQYF. The CDR3 region has the DNA TGTGCCAGCAGCTTAGCGGGGGGACCAGATTCGCAGTATTTT.

The chain carries TRBV20-1 and TRBJ1-2; D unclear. CDR1 and CDR2 (germline): DFQATT, SNEGSKA (reference sequence). CDR3 size: 13 residues. The V gene lost 0 bases and the J gene lost 1 base, with 6 bases spanning the gap. CDR3 sequence: CSARDPVNYGYTF. The CDR3, as DNA: TGCAGTGCTAGAGATCCGGTTAACTATGGCTACACCTTC.

As to this clonotype: At one boundary the junction diverges from the germline segment, which might be a read error. The chain is built from TRBV4-3 and TRBJ2-3; a possible D gene is TRBD1 (6 bases). In germline, CDR1 is LGHNA, CDR2 YSLEER. CDR3 length: 16 amino acids. CDR3 sequence: CASSQEGQGLTDRQYF. The CDR3 DNA reads as TGCGCCAGCAGCCAAGAAGGGCAGGGGCTCACAGATAGGCAGTATTTT.

This clonotype was detected many times. CDR3 nucleotide sequence: TGCAGTGCCAGACCCAATGAGCAGTTCTTC. As protein: CSARPNEQFF. The V and J genes are TRBV20-1 and TRBJ2-1; no clear D gene. V was pared by 6 bases and J by 6 bases, with 6 bases between. The CDR3 is 10 residues long. From germline, CDR1 is DFQATT and CDR2 SNEGSKA (reference sequence).